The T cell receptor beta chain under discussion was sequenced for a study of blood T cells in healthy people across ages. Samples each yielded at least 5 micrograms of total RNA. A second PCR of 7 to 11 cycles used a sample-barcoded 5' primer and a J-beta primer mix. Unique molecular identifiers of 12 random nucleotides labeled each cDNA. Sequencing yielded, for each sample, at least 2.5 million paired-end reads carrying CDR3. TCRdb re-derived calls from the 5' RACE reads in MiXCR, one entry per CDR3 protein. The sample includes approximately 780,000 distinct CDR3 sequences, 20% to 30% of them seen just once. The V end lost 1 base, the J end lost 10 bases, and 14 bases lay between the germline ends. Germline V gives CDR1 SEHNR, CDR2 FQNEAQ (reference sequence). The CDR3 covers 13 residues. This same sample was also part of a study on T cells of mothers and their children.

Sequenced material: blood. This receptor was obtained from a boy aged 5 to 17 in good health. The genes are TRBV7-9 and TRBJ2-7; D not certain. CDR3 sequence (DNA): TGTGCCAGCAGCTTAGATCCGGGCCTGGAACAGTACTTC. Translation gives CASSLDPGLEQYF.